A selection of T cell receptor beta chains follows, all from one sample in a study of shared clonotypes between healthy human individuals. Measured with immunoSEQ multiplex PCR; TCRdb has only the in-frame clones, and not every one. The sample includes approximately 1,000,000 clones, around 82% of them seen just once. The sequenced sample consisted of memory CD4+ T cells from PBMCs. These receptors came from a man aged 18 to 35 in good health. Some clones in this sample may be carry-over from other donors' samples. CDR3s include the opening cysteine and the closing phenylalanine or tryptophan.

v_gene: TRBV11-3
j_gene: TRBJ2-2
CDR3aa: CASSPGTSSVGELFF

v_gene: TRBV6-1
j_gene: TRBJ1-1
CDR3aa: CASRRHSEVNTEAFF

v_gene: TRBV5-4
j_gene: TRBJ2-3
CDR3aa: CASSQRVGGGSTDTQYF

v_gene: TRBV6-6
j_gene: TRBJ2-5
CDR3aa: CASTRDPQETQYF

v_gene: TRBV28
j_gene: TRBJ2-7
CDR3aa: CASSTGAAGGFGEQYF

v_gene: TRBV5-1
j_gene: TRBJ2-3
CDR3aa: CASSGLAGGPTDTQYF

v_gene: TRBV6-6
j_gene: TRBJ2-2
CDR3aa: CASTQSGAAYTGELFF

v_gene: TRBV6-1
j_gene: TRBJ2-7
CDR3aa: CASSRIDSEQYF

v_gene: TRBV6-1
j_gene: TRBJ2-7
CDR3aa: CASSDLGLLYEQYF

v_gene: TRBV27
j_gene: TRBJ2-1
CDR3aa: CASSSTPRGPDSYNEQFF

v_gene: TRBV10-1
j_gene: TRBJ2-2
CDR3aa: CASRGIGRATGELFF

v_gene: TRBV7-3
j_gene: TRBJ2-3
CDR3aa: CASSLGATDTQYF

v_gene: TRBV7-2
j_gene: TRBJ2-1
CDR3aa: CASSQNNEQFF

v_gene: TRBV20-1
j_gene: TRBJ1-1
CDR3aa: CSRRTNTEAFF